These T cell receptor beta chains were read from a single sample in a study of blood T cell repertoires in COVID-19. TCRdb keeps only in-frame clones here, not all; method: immunoSEQ multiplex PCR. The table lists about 220,000 clones, 84% of them singletons. Sequencing input: peripheral blood. These receptors came from a woman aged 55-69 years who had recovered from COVID-19. CDR3s include the opening cysteine and the closing phenylalanine or tryptophan. D genes are given only for firm matches. Expanded clones get a size class; other rows say once, few or many, or leave the size out.

cdr3_nt,cdr3_aa,v_call,d_call,j_call,clone_size
TGTGCCACCAGTGATTTGGTGACAGGGGGTAATTCACCCCTCCACTTT,CATSDLVTGGNSPLHF,TRBV24-1,TRBD1,TRBJ1-6,-
TGTGCCAGCAGTACGAACCGCGGACTAGCGGGGGCCTACTACGAGCAGTACTTC,CASSTNRGLAGAYYEQYF,TRBV5-4,TRBD2,TRBJ2-7,once
TGTGCCAGCAGCTTGGCGGGGGGGCAAGAGACCCAGTACTTC,CASSLAGGQETQYF,TRBV5-4,TRBD2,TRBJ2-5,-
TGTGCCAGCAGCGAACTTACAGGTAGCAATCAGCCCCAGCATTTT,CASSELTGSNQPQHF,TRBV11-2,-,TRBJ1-5,-
TGTGCCAGCAGCTTAGAGGCAGGAGGTCGTGAAAAACTGTTTTTT,CASSLEAGGREKLFF,TRBV7-9,-,TRBJ1-4,-
TGTGCCAGTAGTCTCAGGGGGACTGAAGCTTTCTTT,CASSLRGTEAFF,TRBV19,TRBD1,TRBJ1-1,-
TGTGCCTGGGACAGTCTCTATGGCTACACCTTC,CAWDSLYGYTF,TRBV30,-,TRBJ1-2,-
TGTGCCAGCAGTGGAGGACAGGGAGGTGGCTACACCTTC,CASSGGQGGGYTF,TRBV2,TRBD1,TRBJ1-2,-
TGCGCCAGCAGCCGGGAGCAGGATTGGGCCTACGAGCAGTACTTC,CASSREQDWAYEQYF,TRBV5-1,-,TRBJ2-7,-
TGTGCCAGCAGCTTTACAGGGGGCGCCCAGCTATACTATGGCTACACCTTC,CASSFTGGAQLYYGYTF,TRBV7-2,TRBD1,TRBJ1-2,-
TGTGCCAGCAGCTTAGCCCCCGGGATGAGGGCTTTCTTT,CASSLAPGMRAFF,TRBV7-2,-,TRBJ1-1,-
TGTGCCAGCTCACTTCACCCGGGGGGTGAGGAGACCCAGTACTTC,CASSLHPGGEETQYF,TRBV18,TRBD2,TRBJ2-5,-
TGTGCCATCAGTGAGTCGGGGGGTCTAAAAGTAACTGAAGCTTTCTTT,CAISESGGLKVTEAFF,TRBV10-3,-,TRBJ1-1,-
TGTGCCAGCAGCTGGAGCGGAAGCACAGATACGCAGTATTTT,CASSWSGSTDTQYF,TRBV5-6,-,TRBJ2-3,-
TGCAGTGGTATCTCTGGAAACACCATATATTTT,CSGISGNTIYF,TRBV20-1,-,TRBJ1-3,-
TGTGCCAGCAGCAGGGGGCGAGATACGCAGTATTTT,CASSRGRDTQYF,TRBV12-3/TRBV12-4,TRBD1,TRBJ2-3,-
TGTGCCAGCAGCCCGGTTTCGGATGAAAAACTGTTTTTT,CASSPVSDEKLFF,TRBV4-2,-,TRBJ1-4,-
TGCAGCGTTGAACTTAACACTGAAGCTTTCTTT,CSVELNTEAFF,TRBV29-1,-,TRBJ1-1,-
TGTGCCAGCAGCTTGGAACAGGTCACAGATACGCAGTATTTT,CASSLEQVTDTQYF,TRBV5-5,-,TRBJ2-3,-
TGTGCCAGCAGCTACAGACAAGGGGTCGGGACCCAGTACTTC,CASSYRQGVGTQYF,TRBV7-9,-,TRBJ2-5,-
TGTGCCAGCAGCTTAGCGGCCGGCGGCAATGAGCAGTTCTTC,CASSLAAGGNEQFF,TRBV7-2,-,TRBJ2-1,-
TGTGCCAGCAGATCATTAACAGGGAATAATGAAAAACTGTTTTTT,CASRSLTGNNEKLFF,TRBV11-2,-,TRBJ1-4,-
TGCGCCAGCAGTTCATCCGGGGGGCGAACCGGGGAGCTGTTTTTT,CASSSSGGRTGELFF,TRBV23-1,-,TRBJ2-2,-
TGTGCCAGCAGCGTGAGGGACAGGGATTTTTACAATGAGCAGTTCTTC,CASSVRDRDFYNEQFF,TRBV9,TRBD1,TRBJ2-1,-
TGTGCCAGCAGCAAAGTGGTCATAGAGCCCGAGTACTTC,CASSKVVIEPEYF,TRBV21-1,-,TRBJ2-4,-
TGCGCCAGCAGCTCTTTACCCTCAGGGCTGGATGGCTACACCTTC,CASSSLPSGLDGYTF,TRBV5-1,-,TRBJ1-2,once
TGTGCCAGCAGCCCCCCGGTGGAGACCCAGTACTTC,CASSPPVETQYF,TRBV6-2/TRBV6-3,-,TRBJ2-5,-
TGTGCCAGCTCAAATGCAGGGGACAATCAGCCCCAGCATTTT,CASSNAGDNQPQHF,TRBV18,-,TRBJ1-5,few
TGTGCCACCAGCAGAGAAGGGAGCACTTACAATGAGCAGTTCTTC,CATSREGSTYNEQFF,TRBV15,-,TRBJ2-1,-
TGTGCCAGCAGCCAAGAGCGCGATCAGCCCCAGCATTTT,CASSQERDQPQHF,TRBV2,-,TRBJ1-5,-
TGTGCCAGCAGCTTAGGGGACTCTGGGGCCAACGTCCTGACTTTC,CASSLGDSGANVLTF,TRBV5-5,-,TRBJ2-6,-
TGTGCCAGCAGCCCTCAACGGCGGGGAACGGAGACCCAGTACTTC,CASSPQRRGTETQYF,TRBV9,-,TRBJ2-5,-
TGTGCCAGCAGTTACTTCACAGGGGCAAATCAGCCCCAGCATTTT,CASSYFTGANQPQHF,TRBV6-2/TRBV6-3,TRBD1,TRBJ1-5,-
TGTGCCAGCAGTTTGTCGGGACTACAAGGGAATCAGCCCCAGCATTTT,CASSLSGLQGNQPQHF,TRBV28,-,TRBJ1-5,few
TGTGCCTGGGGACAGGGCGGTCACACTGAAGCTTTCTTT,CAWGQGGHTEAFF,TRBV30,TRBD1,TRBJ1-1,-
TGTGCCAGCAGCTTACGATTTCCGGGAGATAACTATGGCTACACCTTC,CASSLRFPGDNYGYTF,TRBV7-2,-,TRBJ1-2,-
TGTGCCAGCAGCCCTTCGTGGGGGGACACTGAAGCTTTCTTT,CASSPSWGDTEAFF,TRBV9,-,TRBJ1-1,-
TGTGCCACCAGCAGAGACCAGAGGACAGGCCATGTAGGAGGCTACACCTTC,CATSRDQRTGHVGGYTF,TRBV15,TRBD1,TRBJ1-2,-
TGTGCCAGTCGGGGGGAATACCAAGAGACCCAGTACTTC,CASRGEYQETQYF,TRBV21-1,-,TRBJ2-5,-
TGTGCCAGCAGCGTAGAGACAACCACCGGGGAGCTGTTTTTT,CASSVETTTGELFF,TRBV9,-,TRBJ2-2,-
TGTGCCAGCGGTACAGGGGCTCAGGGTTACGAGCAGTACTTC,CASGTGAQGYEQYF,TRBV2,TRBD1,TRBJ2-7,-
TGCGCCAGCAGCCAATCTGAGACAGGGGAAGTCTACGAGCAGTACTTC,CASSQSETGEVYEQYF,TRBV4-1,TRBD1,TRBJ2-7,-
TGCGCCAGCAGCTTGACTCCAGGGTACAATCAGCCCCAGCATTTT,CASSLTPGYNQPQHF,TRBV5-1,-,TRBJ1-5,-
TGTGCCAGTAGTATAGTAGGCAGGGGGCACACTGAAGCTTTCTTT,CASSIVGRGHTEAFF,TRBV19,TRBD1,TRBJ1-1,-
TGTGCCAGCAGGCACTGGGGAGCGGGGGGGCAAGAGACCCAGTACTTC,CASRHWGAGGQETQYF,TRBV2,TRBD2,TRBJ2-5,-
TGTGCCACCGACTTACGGGACAGGCCGGTGTGGCCCGATAGCAATCAGCCCCAGCATTTT,CATDLRDRPVWPDSNQPQHF,TRBV2,TRBD1,TRBJ1-5,-
TGTGCCAGCAGTCGGACAGGGTGGGAGCCCCAGCATTTT,CASSRTGWEPQHF,TRBV6-2/TRBV6-3,TRBD1,TRBJ1-5,-
TGTGCCAGCAGCTCGAGGAGGGGCGTCTACGAGCAGTACTTC,CASSSRRGVYEQYF,TRBV7-2,-,TRBJ2-7,-
TGTGCTAGCAGCCCCTCTACAGCGGAAGAGACCCAGTACTTC,CASSPSTAEETQYF,TRBV7-7,-,TRBJ2-5,-
TGTGCCAGCACCGATGGGTACAGGGGGACGGCAGATACGCAGTATTTT,CASTDGYRGTADTQYF,TRBV2,TRBD1,TRBJ2-3,-
TGTGCCAGCAGCTTAGCGAGAGGGTGGCGCCAAGAGACCCAGTACTTC,CASSLARGWRQETQYF,TRBV5-6,-,TRBJ2-5,-
TGTGCCAGCAGCTCGCTCGGCGGGACAGGGGTTACAGATACGCAGTATTTT,CASSSLGGTGVTDTQYF,TRBV5-6,TRBD1,TRBJ2-3,-
TGTGCCAGCAGCTTAGCCCGGGAATATGGCTACACCTTC,CASSLAREYGYTF,TRBV7-8,-,TRBJ1-2,once